The entry that follows covers one T cell receptor beta chain sequence. Its cognate antigen is unknown. CD8 cells classed as naive were CD45RO-negative and positively selected for CCR7, excluding terminally differentiated effector memory CD45RA+ cells. The data were obtained in a study of shared clonotypes between healthy human individuals. At the level of the study: CD8 memory received one plate per donor, CD8 naive two, CD4 memory three and CD4 naive three.

The study, taken as a whole, reports: Despite large depth, sorted-subset datasets appeared incompletely sequenced. The sharing of around 5% of naive CD4 clonotypes was seen across a few donors.

V was cut by 5 bases and J by 2 bases, with 9 bases left in between. The CDR3 totals 12 residues. Germline V lookup: CDR1 GTSNPN, CDR2 SVGIG (reference sequence). Replicate PCRs run on sorted subsets employed 200 ng DNA, 25,000 to 35,000 T cell genomes. Assay: immunoSEQ multiplex PCR; the TCRdb copy retains only in-frame clones and omits some. This table has some 1,900,000 clones, around 96% appearing once. Specimen: naive CD8+ T cells sorted from blood. The J gene is TRBJ2-5, the V gene TRBV30; D unresolved. The receptor's source is a man aged 18 to 30 in good health. The CDR3 loop reads CAWGSPQETQYF. The CDR3 DNA follows: TGTGCCTGGGGATCCCCTCAAGAGACCCAGTACTTC.